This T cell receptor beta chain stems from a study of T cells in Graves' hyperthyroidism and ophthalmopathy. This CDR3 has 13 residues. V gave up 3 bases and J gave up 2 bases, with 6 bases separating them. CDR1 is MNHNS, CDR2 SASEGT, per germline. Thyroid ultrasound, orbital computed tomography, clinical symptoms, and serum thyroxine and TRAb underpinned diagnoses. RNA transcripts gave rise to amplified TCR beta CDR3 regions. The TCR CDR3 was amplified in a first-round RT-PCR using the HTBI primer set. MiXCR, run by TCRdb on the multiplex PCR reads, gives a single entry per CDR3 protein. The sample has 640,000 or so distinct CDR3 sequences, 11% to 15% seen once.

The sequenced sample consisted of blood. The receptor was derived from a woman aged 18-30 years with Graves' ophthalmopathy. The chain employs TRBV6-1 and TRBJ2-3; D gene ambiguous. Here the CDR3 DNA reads TGTGCCAGCAGTGAGAGTAACACAGATACGCAGTATTTT. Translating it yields CASSESNTDTQYF.